This entry describes one T cell receptor beta chain. Antigen unknown. TCRdb passed the RACE reads through MiXCR, listing each CDR3 protein once. The data show around 57,000 distinct CDR3 sequences, 11% seen once. These data are taken from a study of human T cells and chemical hapten exposure. Findings of the study overall: Patch test score rose with PT1 expanded TCRs, significant at 8, 16, 32, not 4.

Germline values: CDR1 SGHTA, CDR2 FQGTGA. This CDR3 region has 13 residues. V lost 5 bases and J 9 bases, leaving 14 bases between the germline ends. Sample time point: pre-sensitization, week 0. Indicated treatment: therapeutic diphenylcyclopropenone sensitization with weekly scalp DPC. Extraction yielded total RNA from whole blood (unfractionated). The TCR comes from a woman between 40 and 50 years old with alopecia areata. Some clones in this sample may be carry-over from other donors' samples. This specimen was whole blood, taken in connection with sensitization to the hapten diphenylcyclopropenone (DPC). This sequence joins TRBV7-3 and TRBJ2-1; the D gene could be TRBD1 or TRBD2 (6 bases each). The CDR3 loop is CASSDRGAREQFF. In DNA, the CDR3 is TGTGCCAGCAGCGATAGGGGGGCGCGTGAGCAGTTCTTC.